This TCR beta chain was observed in a study of blood T cells in healthy people across ages. A J-beta primer mix and a sample-barcoded 5' primer were used in a second PCR of roughly 6 to 12 cycles. TCRdb recomputed calls from the 5' RACE reads with MiXCR, one row per CDR3 protein. The sample comprises around 1,500,000 distinct CDR3 sequences, roughly 27% of which are singletons, and approximately 7.7% rests with the top ten. The CDR3 sequence is 16 residues long. J gave up 11 bases and V 5 bases, and 17 bases lay outside the gene matches. Germline values: CDR1 MRHNA, CDR2 SNTAGT. The sequencing input was blood. The receptor was isolated from a woman in her 30s in good health. The chain carries TRBV6-4 and TRBJ2-5, with TRBD2 matching over 10 bases. CDR3 residues: CASSRTSGTTLNEQYF. CDR3 DNA: TGTGCCAGCAGTCGGACTAGCGGCACTACCCTGAATGAGCAGTACTTC.